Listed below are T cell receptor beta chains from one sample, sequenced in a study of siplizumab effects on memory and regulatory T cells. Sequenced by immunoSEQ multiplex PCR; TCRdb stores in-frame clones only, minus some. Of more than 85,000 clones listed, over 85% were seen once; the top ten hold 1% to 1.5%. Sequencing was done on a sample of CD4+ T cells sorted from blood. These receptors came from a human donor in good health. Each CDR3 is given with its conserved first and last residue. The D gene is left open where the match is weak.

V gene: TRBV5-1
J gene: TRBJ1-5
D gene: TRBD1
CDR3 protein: CASSLGTGSQPQHF
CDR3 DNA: TGCGCCAGCAGCTTGGGGACAGGCTCGCAGCCCCAGCATTTT

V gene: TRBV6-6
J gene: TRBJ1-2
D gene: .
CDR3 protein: CASSLFDSYGYTF
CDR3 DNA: TGTGCCAGCAGTTTGTTCGACAGCTATGGCTACACCTTC

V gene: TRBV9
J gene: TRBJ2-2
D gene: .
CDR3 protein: CASSVESGRAGELFF
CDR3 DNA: TGTGCCAGCAGCGTAGAATCAGGGCGGGCCGGGGAGCTGTTTTTT

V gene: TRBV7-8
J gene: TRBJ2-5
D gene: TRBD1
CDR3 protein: CASSSRQGETQYF
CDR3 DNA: TGTGCCAGCAGCTCCCGACAGGGGGAGACCCAGTACTTC

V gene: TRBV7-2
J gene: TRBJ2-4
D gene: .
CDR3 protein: CASSLTRTNIQYF
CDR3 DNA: TGTGCCAGCAGCTTAACTAGGACTAACATTCAGTACTTC

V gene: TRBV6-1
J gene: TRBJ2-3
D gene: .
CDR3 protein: CASTAGYTDTQYF
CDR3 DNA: TGTGCCAGCACGGCAGGTTACACAGATACGCAGTATTTT

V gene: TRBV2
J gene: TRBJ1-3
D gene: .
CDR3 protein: CASSTSGNTIYF
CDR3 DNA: TGTGCCAGCAGTACCTCTGGAAACACCATATATTTT

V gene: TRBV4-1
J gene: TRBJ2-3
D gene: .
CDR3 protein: CASSQDASGPDTQYF
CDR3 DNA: TGCGCCAGCAGCCAAGATGCCTCGGGACCAGATACGCAGTATTTT

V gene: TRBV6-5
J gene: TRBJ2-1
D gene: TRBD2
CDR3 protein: CASSYERGFSEQFF
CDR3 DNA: TGTGCCAGCAGTTACGAGCGGGGGTTTAGCGAGCAGTTCTTC

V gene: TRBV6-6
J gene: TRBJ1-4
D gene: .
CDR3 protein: CASSYSENNEKLFF
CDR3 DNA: TGTGCCAGCAGTTACTCGGAGAATAATGAAAAACTGTTTTTT

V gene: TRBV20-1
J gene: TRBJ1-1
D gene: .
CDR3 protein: CSAVEYWGAFF
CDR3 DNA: TGCAGTGCTGTCGAATATTGGGGAGCTTTCTTT

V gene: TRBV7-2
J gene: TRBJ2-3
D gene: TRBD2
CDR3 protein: CASTISGAGTDTQYF
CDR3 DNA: TGTGCCAGCACCATAAGCGGGGCAGGAACAGATACGCAGTATTTT